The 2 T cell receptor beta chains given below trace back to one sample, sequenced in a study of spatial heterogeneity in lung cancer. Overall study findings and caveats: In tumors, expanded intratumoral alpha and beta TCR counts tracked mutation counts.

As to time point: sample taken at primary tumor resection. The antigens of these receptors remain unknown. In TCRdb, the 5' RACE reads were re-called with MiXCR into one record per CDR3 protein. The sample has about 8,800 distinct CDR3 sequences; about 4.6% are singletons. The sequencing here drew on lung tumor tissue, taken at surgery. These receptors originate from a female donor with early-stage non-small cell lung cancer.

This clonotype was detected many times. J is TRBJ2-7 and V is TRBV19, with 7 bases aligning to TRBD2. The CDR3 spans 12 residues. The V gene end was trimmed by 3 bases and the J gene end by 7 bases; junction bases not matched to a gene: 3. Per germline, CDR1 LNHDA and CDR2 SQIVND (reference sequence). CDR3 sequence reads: CASSIYGGEQYF. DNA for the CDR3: TGTGCCAGTAGTATTTACGGGGGGGAGCAGTACTTC. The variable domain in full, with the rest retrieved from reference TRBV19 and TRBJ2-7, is DGGITQSPKYLFRKEGQNVTLSCEQNLNHDAMYWYRQDPGQGLRLIYYSQIVNDFQKGDIAEGYSVSREKKESFPLTVTSAQKNPTAFYLCASSIYGGEQYFGPGTRLTVT.

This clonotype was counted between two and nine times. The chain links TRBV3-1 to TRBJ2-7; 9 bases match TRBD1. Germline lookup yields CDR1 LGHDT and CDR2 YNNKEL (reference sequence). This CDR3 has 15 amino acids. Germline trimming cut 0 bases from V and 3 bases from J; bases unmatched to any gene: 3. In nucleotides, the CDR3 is TGTGCCAGCAGCCAAGAAACAGGGGGCCTCTACGAGCAGTACTTC. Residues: CASSQETGGLYEQYF.